The 20 T cell receptor beta chains below were found in one sample sequenced in a study of blood T cell repertoires in COVID-19. The table came from immunoSEQ multiplex PCR; TCRdb's copy has only in-frame clones and leaves some out. This sample has more than 95,000 clones; 80% to 90% occur once, and the top ten carry about 6.3%. Source material: peripheral blood. The receptors stem from an older man with active or convalescent COVID-19.

This clone was counted between two and nine times. Other DNA sequences in this sample translate to the same CDR3. The genes are TRBV5-1 and TRBJ2-7; TRBD1 agrees at 9 bases. This CDR3 is 14 amino acids long. Per the germline V gene, CDR1 is SGHRS and CDR2 is YFSETQ. The junction had 3 bases not matched to a gene; V was cut back by 0 bases and J by 5 bases. CDR3 DNA sequence: TGCGCCAGCAGCTTGGGGGGACAGGGTAACGAGCAGTACTTC. Amino acid sequence: CASSLGGQGNEQYF.

The CDR3 nucleotides are TGTGCCAGCAGCCGAGACAATATCCAAGAGACCCAGTACTTC. It is translated as CASSRDNIQETQYF. The chain couples TRBV7-8 to TRBJ2-5; D gene uncertain. Trimming took off 5 bases at V and 1 base at J, with 11 bases between the two ends. The CDR3 contains 14 residues. Germline V gene lookup returns CDR1 SGHVS and CDR2 FQNEAQ.

The J gene is TRBJ1-4, the V gene TRBV2; 9 nucleotides align to TRBD1. The germline CDR1 and CDR2 sequences are SNHLY and FYNNEI. The CDR3 consists of 15 residues. The trim removed 4 bases at V and 4 bases at J, leaving 4 bases unmatched. DNA of the CDR3: TGTGCCAGCAGTGTACAGGGGGCGGGTAATGAAAAACTGTTTTTT. It specifies CASSVQGAGNEKLFF.

This clone showed up many times. This chain connects TRBV4-1 to TRBJ1-2; D is undetermined. CDR1 is MGHRA and CDR2 is YSYEKL in the germline V gene. V lost 1 base, J lost 8 bases, and 20 bases lay in between. The CDR3 runs to 16 residues. The CDR3 region has the DNA TGCGCCAGCAGCCAAGTAGGAACGCAGCGAACGGGGGGCTACACCTTC. This encodes CASSQVGTQRTGGYTF.

The chain uses TRBV5-6 and TRBJ1-6; TRBD1 might be the D (6 bases). Germline V lookup: CDR1 SGHDT, CDR2 YYEEEE. Trimming shortened V by 2 bases and J by 6 bases, and 15 bases separated the two germline ends. CDR3 size: 16 residues. This CDR3 is CASSFDWTDPNSPLHF. The CDR3 coding sequence is TGTGCCAGCAGCTTCGACTGGACAGATCCTAATTCACCCCTCCACTTT.

This sequence joins TRBV19 and TRBJ1-6; D ambiguous. Germline CDR1 LNHDA, CDR2 SQIVND (reference sequence). The CDR3 runs 13 residues. The V end was cut by 4 bases, the J end by 9 bases, with 10 bases between. DNA of the CDR3: TGTGCCAGTAGTACGGGGATGGCTTCACCCCTCCACTTT. Protein product: CASSTGMASPLHF. Full variable domain (rest looked up from reference TRBV19 and TRBJ1-6): DGGITQSPKYLFRKEGQNVTLSCEQNLNHDAMYWYRQDPGQGLRLIYYSQIVNDFQKGDIAEGYSVSREKKESFPLTVTSAQKNPTAFYLCASSTGMASPLHFGNGTRLTVT.

V and J are TRBV7-2 and TRBJ1-2; unclear D gene. V lost 3 bases to trimming and J lost 0 bases, with 8 bases between them. This CDR3 is built from 14 residues. Germline values: CDR1 SGHTA, CDR2 FQGNSA. The CDR3 protein is CASSFSSANYGYTF. As DNA, the CDR3 is TGTGCCAGCAGCTTCTCCTCAGCTAACTATGGCTACACCTTC.

The J gene is TRBJ1-4, the V gene TRBV25-1; weak D call: TRBD1 (6 bases). Germline loops: CDR1 MGHDK, CDR2 SYGVNS. The V and J ends lost 8 bases and 6 bases respectively, with 19 bases between them. The CDR3 extends over 15 amino acids. Here the CDR3 DNA reads TGTGCCAGCTCCCTTGAGGCAGGGGCGGATGAAAAACTGTTTTTT. Translated: CASSLEAGADEKLFF.

The chain uses TRBV12-3 or TRBV12-4 and TRBJ1-4, with TRBD1 as a possible D gene (6 bases). Between the trimmed V and J ends, which lost 6 bases and 6 bases, there was a span of 11 bases. CDR3 length equals 13 residues. CDR3 amino acids: CASRIQGDEKLFF. DNA of the CDR3: TGTGCCAGCAGAATACAGGGAGATGAAAAACTGTTTTTT.

The V and J genes are TRBV7-2 and TRBJ1-5, with 10 bases identical to TRBD1. V shed 5 bases and J 5 bases; nucleotides not matched to a gene: 3. The CDR3 is 14 amino acids. CDR1 is SGHTA, CDR2 FQGNSA, per germline. CDR3: CASSIGTGDQPQHF. In nucleotides, the CDR3 is TGTGCCAGCAGCATTGGGACAGGGGATCAGCCCCAGCATTTT.

This chain links TRBV28 with TRBJ2-3, with a weak D call TRBD2 (7 bases). Trimming pared 6 bases from V and 5 bases from J, leaving 18 bases between. CDR3 size: 15 residues. Germline V CDR1 and CDR2: MDHEN, SYDVKM. CDR3 nucleotides: TGTGCCAGCAGGGGCGGGGGCTCGGGTATAGATACGCAGTATTTT. This encodes CASRGGGSGIDTQYF.

V usage is TRBV5-1 and J usage is TRBJ1-3; D not resolved. Trimming shortened V by 1 base and J by 0 bases, and 11 bases separated the two germline ends. CDR3 length: 16 residues. Germline V gene lookup returns CDR1 SGHRS and CDR2 YFSETQ. The CDR3 sequence: CASSLMGTRSGNTIYF. In DNA form, the CDR3 reads TGCGCCAGCAGCTTGATGGGCACCCGCTCTGGAAACACCATATATTTT.

The CDR3 region is CAISTGNRGLGGYTF. The CDR3 DNA reads TGTGCCATCAGCACGGGGAACAGGGGGCTGGGTGGCTACACCTTC. The chain links TRBV10-3 to TRBJ1-2; 9 bases are a match to TRBD1. Germline V gene data show CDR1 as ENHRY and CDR2 as SYGVKD. J lost 7 bases, V lost 6 bases, and 12 bases had no gene match. CDR3 length: 15 amino acids.

CDR3 amino acids: CASSIQGVQSGANVLTF. CDR3 in DNA: TGTGCCAGTAGTATCCAGGGGGTACAGTCTGGGGCCAACGTCCTGACTTTC. The chain uses TRBV19 and TRBJ2-6; 7 nucleotides agree with TRBD1. There are 17 residues in the CDR3. The trim removed 3 bases at V and 1 base at J, leaving 6 bases unmatched. Germline V gives CDR1 LNHDA, CDR2 SQIVND (reference sequence).

This clone was observed a handful of times. The V gene is TRBV2, the J gene TRBJ1-1; TRBD1 agrees at 7 bases. Looked up from germline, CDR1 is SNHLY and CDR2 is FYNNEI. The CDR3 totals 13 residues. The J segment lost 0 bases and the V segment lost 10 bases, leaving 5 bases of the junction unmatched. CDR3 loop: CATQGTMNTEAFF. Here the CDR3 DNA reads TGTGCCACACAGGGGACAATGAACACTGAAGCTTTCTTT.

The chain employs TRBV4-1 and TRBJ1-5; D remains unclear. CDR1 MGHRA and CDR2 YSYEKL come from the germline V gene. V lost 1 base, J lost 5 bases, and 12 bases lay in between. The CDR3 length is 15 residues. CDR3 loop: CASSQVSLYDQPQHF. The CDR3 DNA reads as TGCGCCAGCAGCCAAGTTTCCTTGTATGATCAGCCCCAGCATTTT.

The chain links TRBV1 to TRBJ2-3; TRBD1, the D gene given by the table, was not confirmed from the DNA. TRBV1 is a known pseudogene. CDR3 length equals 16 residues. The CDR3 loop is CTSMPPGGYRTDTQYF. CDR3 nucleotides: TGCACCAGCATGCCTCCAGGGGGCTATCGGACAGATACGCAGTATTTT.

This clone has only one observation. The rearrangement links TRBV5-1 to TRBJ1-6; D may be TRBD1 (5 bases). Trimming removed 2 bases from V and 5 bases from J, with 8 bases in between. The V gene's germline CDR1 is SGHRS and CDR2 YFSETQ. The CDR3 has 14 residues. The CDR3 nucleotides read TGCGCCAGCAGCTTCGTAGGGGATAATTCACCCCTCCACTTT. This sequence encodes CASSFVGDNSPLHF.

The chain carries TRBV27 and TRBJ2-3; tentatively, D is TRBD1 (5 bases). The CDR3 is 14 residues long. Germline V lookup: CDR1 MNHEY, CDR2 SMNVEV (reference sequence). Trimming cost V 5 bases and J 4 bases, with 13 bases left between them. The CDR3 reads CASSGGHGADTQYF. In DNA, the CDR3 is TGTGCCAGCAGTGGCGGACATGGGGCAGATACGCAGTATTTT.

V is TRBV28 and J is TRBJ1-6, with D possibly TRBD1 on 6 matching bases. Germline CDR1 reads MDHEN; CDR2 reads SYDVKM. The CDR3 consists of 15 residues. V was shortened by 2 bases and J by 3 bases, with 8 bases between the two germline ends. CDR3 loop: CASSLRQDYNSPLHF. The CDR3 coding sequence is TGTGCCAGCAGTTTACGACAGGACTATAATTCACCCCTCCACTTT.